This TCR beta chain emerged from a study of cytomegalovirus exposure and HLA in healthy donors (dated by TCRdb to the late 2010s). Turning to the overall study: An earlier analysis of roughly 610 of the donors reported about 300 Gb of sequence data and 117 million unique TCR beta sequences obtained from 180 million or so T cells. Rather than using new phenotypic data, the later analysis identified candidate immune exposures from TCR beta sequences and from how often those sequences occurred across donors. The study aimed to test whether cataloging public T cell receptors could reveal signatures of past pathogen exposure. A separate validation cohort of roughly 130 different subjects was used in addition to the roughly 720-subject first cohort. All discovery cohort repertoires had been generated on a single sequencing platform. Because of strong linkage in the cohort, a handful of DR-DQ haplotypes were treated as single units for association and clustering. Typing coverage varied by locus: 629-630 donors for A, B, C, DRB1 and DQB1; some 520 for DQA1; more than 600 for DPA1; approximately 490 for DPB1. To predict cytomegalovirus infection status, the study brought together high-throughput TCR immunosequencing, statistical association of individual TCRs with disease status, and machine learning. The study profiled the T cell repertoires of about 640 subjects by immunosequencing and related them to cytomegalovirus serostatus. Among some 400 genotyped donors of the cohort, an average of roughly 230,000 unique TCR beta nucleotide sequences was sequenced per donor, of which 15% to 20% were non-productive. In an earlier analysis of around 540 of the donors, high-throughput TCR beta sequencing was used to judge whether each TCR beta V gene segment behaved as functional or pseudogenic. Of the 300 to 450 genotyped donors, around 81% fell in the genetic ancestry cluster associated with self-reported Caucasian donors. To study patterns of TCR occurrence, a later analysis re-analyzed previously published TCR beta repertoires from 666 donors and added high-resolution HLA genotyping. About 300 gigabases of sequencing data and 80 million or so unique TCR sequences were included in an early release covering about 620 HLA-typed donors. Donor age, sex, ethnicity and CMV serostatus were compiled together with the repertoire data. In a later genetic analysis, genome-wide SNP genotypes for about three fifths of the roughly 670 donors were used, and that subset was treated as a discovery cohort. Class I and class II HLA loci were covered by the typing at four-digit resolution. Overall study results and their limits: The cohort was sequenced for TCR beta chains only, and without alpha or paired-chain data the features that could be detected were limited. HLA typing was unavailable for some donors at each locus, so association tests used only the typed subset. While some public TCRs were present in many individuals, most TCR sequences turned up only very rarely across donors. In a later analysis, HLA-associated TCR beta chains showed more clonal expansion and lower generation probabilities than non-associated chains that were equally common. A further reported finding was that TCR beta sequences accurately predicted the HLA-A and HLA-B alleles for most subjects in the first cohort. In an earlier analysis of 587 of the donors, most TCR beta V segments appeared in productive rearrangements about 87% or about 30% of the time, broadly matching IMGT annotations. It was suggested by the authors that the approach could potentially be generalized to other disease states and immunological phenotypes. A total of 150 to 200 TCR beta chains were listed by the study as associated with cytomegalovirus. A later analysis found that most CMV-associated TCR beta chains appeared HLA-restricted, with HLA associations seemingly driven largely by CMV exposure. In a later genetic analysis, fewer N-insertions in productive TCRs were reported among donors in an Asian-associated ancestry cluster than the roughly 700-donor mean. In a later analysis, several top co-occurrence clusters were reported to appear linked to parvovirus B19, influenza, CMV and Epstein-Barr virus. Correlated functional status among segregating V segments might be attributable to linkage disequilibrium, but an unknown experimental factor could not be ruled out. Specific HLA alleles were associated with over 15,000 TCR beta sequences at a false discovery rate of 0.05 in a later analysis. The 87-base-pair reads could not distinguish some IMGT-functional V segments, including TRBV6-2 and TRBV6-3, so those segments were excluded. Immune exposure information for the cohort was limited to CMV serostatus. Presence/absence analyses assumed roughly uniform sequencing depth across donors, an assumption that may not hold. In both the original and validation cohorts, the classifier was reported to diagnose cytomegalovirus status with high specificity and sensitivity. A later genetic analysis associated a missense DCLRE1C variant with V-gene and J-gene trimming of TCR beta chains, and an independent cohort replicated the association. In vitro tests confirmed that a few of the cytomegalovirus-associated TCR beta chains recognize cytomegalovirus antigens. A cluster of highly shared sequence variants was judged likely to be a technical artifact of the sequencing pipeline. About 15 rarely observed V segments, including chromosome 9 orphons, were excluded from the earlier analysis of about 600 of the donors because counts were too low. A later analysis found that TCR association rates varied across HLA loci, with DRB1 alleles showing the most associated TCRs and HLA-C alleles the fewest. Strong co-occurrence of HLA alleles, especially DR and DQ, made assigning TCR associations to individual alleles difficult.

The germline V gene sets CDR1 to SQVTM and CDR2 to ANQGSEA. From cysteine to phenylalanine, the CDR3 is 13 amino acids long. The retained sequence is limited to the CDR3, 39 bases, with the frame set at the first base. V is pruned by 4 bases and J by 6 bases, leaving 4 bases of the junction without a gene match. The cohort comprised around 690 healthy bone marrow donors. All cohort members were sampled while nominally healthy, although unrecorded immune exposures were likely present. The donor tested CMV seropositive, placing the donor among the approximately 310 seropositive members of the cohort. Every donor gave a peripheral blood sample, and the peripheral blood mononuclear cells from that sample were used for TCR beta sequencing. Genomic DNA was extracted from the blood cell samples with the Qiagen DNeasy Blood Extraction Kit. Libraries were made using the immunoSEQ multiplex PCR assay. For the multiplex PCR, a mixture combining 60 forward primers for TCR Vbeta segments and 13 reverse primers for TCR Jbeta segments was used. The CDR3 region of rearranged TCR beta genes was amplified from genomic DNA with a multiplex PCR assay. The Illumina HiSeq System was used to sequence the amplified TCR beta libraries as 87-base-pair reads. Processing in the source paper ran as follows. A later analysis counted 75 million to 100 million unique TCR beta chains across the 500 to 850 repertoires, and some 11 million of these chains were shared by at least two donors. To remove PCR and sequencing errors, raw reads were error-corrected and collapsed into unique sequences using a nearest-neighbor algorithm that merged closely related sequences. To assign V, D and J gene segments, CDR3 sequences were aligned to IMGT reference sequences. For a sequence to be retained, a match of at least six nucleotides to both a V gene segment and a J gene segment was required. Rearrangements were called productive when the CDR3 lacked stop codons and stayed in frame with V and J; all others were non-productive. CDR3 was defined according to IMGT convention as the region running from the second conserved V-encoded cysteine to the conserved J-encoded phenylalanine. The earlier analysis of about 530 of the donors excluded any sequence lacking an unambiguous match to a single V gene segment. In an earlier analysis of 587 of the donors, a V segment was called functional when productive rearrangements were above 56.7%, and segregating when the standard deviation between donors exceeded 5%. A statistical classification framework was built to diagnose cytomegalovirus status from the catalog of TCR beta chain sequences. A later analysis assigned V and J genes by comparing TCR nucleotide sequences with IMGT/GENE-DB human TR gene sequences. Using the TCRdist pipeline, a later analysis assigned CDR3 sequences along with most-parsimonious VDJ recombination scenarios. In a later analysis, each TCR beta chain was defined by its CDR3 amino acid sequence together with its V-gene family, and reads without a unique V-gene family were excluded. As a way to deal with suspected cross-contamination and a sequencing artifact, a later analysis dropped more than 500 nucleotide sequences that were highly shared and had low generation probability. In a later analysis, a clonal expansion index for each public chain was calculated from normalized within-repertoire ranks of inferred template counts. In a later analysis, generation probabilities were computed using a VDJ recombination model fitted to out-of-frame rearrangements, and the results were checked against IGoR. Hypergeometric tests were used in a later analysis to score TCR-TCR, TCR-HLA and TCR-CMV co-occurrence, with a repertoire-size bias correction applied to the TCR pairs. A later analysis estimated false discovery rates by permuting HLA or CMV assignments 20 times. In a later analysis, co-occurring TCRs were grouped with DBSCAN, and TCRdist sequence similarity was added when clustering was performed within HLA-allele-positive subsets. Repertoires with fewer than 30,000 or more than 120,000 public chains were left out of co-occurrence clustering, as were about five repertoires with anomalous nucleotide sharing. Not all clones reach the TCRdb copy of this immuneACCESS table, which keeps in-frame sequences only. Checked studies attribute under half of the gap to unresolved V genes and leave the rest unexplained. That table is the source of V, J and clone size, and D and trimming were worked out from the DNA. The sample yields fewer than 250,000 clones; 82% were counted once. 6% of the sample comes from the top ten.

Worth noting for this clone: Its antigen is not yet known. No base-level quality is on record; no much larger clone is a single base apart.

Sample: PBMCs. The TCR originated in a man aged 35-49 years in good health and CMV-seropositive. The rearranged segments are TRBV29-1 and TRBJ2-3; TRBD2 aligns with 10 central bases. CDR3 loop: CSVASGRVDTQYF. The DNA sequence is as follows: TGCAGCGTTGCTAGCGGGAGAGTGGATACGCAGTATTTT.